Below, 32 T cell receptor beta chains from the same sample are listed, as sequenced in a study of blood T cells in healthy people across ages. A J-beta primer mix and a sample-barcoded 5' primer were used in a second PCR of roughly 6 to 11 cycles. TCRdb redid the calling of the 5' RACE reads with MiXCR, one entry per CDR3 protein. This sample has about 800,000 distinct CDR3 sequences, with approximately 25% found just once. The same data also went into a second study, on T cells of mothers and their children.

Sequenced input: blood. The receptors were gathered from a boy aged 10-17 years in good health.

The chain carries TRBV4-3 and TRBJ1-4; the D is unclear. Trimming pared 4 bases from V and 8 bases from J, leaving 11 bases between. CDR3 length: 13 amino acids. Germline V gene lookup returns CDR1 LGHNA and CDR2 YSLEER. The CDR3 nucleotides are TGCGCCAGCAGCCGCACTGGAAAAGAAAAACTGTTTTTT. It yields the protein CASSRTGKEKLFF.

The V call is TRBV7-9, the J call TRBJ1-1; D call uncertain. V was clipped by 4 bases and J by 6 bases, with 9 bases between them. This CDR3 region has 12 residues. The germline CDR1 and CDR2 sequences are SEHNR and FQNEAQ (reference sequence). The CDR3 spells CASSSSVPEAFF. CDR3 bases: TGTGCCAGCAGCTCCAGTGTCCCTGAAGCTTTCTTT.

The CDR3 DNA reads as TGTGCCAGCAGTTTGTCAGACTCGGGACAGCCCTACAATGAGCAGTTCTTC. Translation: CASSLSDSGQPYNEQFF. The rearrangement uses TRBV28 and TRBJ2-1; 7 nucleotides match TRBD1. Looked up from germline, CDR1 is MDHEN and CDR2 is SYDVKM. The CDR3 is made up of 17 amino acids. Trimming at V came to 3 bases and at J to 2 bases, leaving 10 bases not matched to a gene.

The CDR3: CASREQGSYEQYF. CDR3 DNA sequence: TGTGCCAGCAGGGAACAGGGGTCCTACGAGCAGTACTTC. This chain connects TRBV6-5 to TRBJ2-5, with 7 nucleotides matching TRBD1. The J call is in doubt because the DNA end fits TRBJ2-7 better. Germline loops: CDR1 MNHEY, CDR2 SVGAGI. The CDR3 is 13 residues long.

This chain links TRBV4-3 with TRBJ2-3; 9 bases line up with TRBD1. The CDR3 extends over 17 amino acids. J lost 4 bases, V lost 3 bases, and 11 bases had no gene match. Germline V gene data show CDR1 as LGHNA and CDR2 as YSLEER. CDR3 DNA: TGCGCCAGCAGCCACGGTCCGGGACAGGGATTTGCAGATACGCAGTATTTT. It yields the protein CASSHGPGQGFADTQYF.

This clonotype turned up a few times. CDR3 sequence reads: CASSRSATSGRSLGHEQFF. For the CDR3, the DNA is TGCGCCAGCAGTCGTTCTGCGACTAGCGGGAGGTCCTTGGGACATGAGCAGTTCTTC. The J gene is TRBJ2-1, the V gene TRBV5-1; TRBD2 agrees at 13 bases. Germline loops: CDR1 SGHRS, CDR2 YFSETQ. V trimming: 5 bases; J trimming: 8 bases; junction bases outside the gene matches: 19. The length of the CDR3 is 19 residues.

This clonotype was seen only a few times. The junction departs from germline at one end; a sequencing error may be responsible. This chain joins TRBV5-1 and TRBJ2-5, with 8 bases that match TRBD2. The germline V gene has CDR1 SGHRS and CDR2 YFSETQ. The CDR3 consists of 14 residues. CDR3 protein: CANSLSAGEETQYF. CDR3 bases: TGCGCCAACAGCTTGTCAGCGGGAGAAGAGACCCAGTACTTC.

In this sample, this clonotype turned up a few times. The chain is built from TRBV7-2 and TRBJ2-3; no definite D call. Trimming pared 6 bases from V and 5 bases from J, leaving 9 bases between. The CDR3 is 12 amino acids. Germline assignment: CDR1 SGHTA and CDR2 FQGNSA. The CDR3 coding sequence is TGTGCCAGCAGGTCCTCTGGAGATACGCAGTATTTT. It yields the protein CASRSSGDTQYF. Using reference TRBV7-2 and TRBJ2-3 for the parts outside the CDR3, the full variable domain is GAGVSQSPSNKVTEKGKDVELRCDPISGHTALYWYRQSLGQGLEFLIYFQGNSAPDKSGLPSDRFSAERTGGSVSTLTIQRTQQEDSAVYLCASRSSGDTQYFGPGTRLTVL.

The chain is built from TRBV20-1 and TRBJ2-3, with a weak D call TRBD2 (5 bases). V shed 3 bases and J shed 6 bases, with 28 bases lying between them. Germline-derived CDR1 and CDR2 are DFQATT and SNEGSKA (reference sequence). The CDR3 contains 18 residues. DNA for the CDR3: TGCAGTGCTAGTTCCTACCTAGCCCAGCGTAACGCTGGGGATACGCAGTATTTT. The encoded protein is CSASSYLAQRNAGDTQYF.

V and J are TRBV4-1 and TRBJ2-7; 7 nucleotides agree with TRBD1. This CDR3 contains 16 residues. V trimming: 3 bases; J trimming: 6 bases; junction bases outside the gene matches: 14. Germline CDR1 and CDR2: MGHRA and YSYEKL. CDR3 loop: CASSQVVDKGAREQYF. The DNA for the CDR3 is TGCGCCAGCAGCCAGGTAGTTGACAAGGGGGCTCGCGAGCAGTACTTC.

The CDR3 is CASSTLLAGGYDTQYF. Here the CDR3 DNA reads TGTGCCAGCAGCACACTACTAGCGGGAGGTTATGATACGCAGTATTTT. The rearrangement uses TRBV21-1 and TRBJ2-3; the listed D gene, TRBD2, was not tested against the DNA. TRBV21-1 is a documented pseudogene. This CDR3 comprises 16 residues.

This clonotype turned up a few times. The chain links TRBV27 to TRBJ2-1, with a weak D call TRBD2 (6 bases). The J call is uncertain, as TRBJ2-5 better fits the DNA end. Germline CDR1 reads MNHEY; CDR2 reads SMNVEV (reference sequence). The CDR3 runs 17 residues. Here the CDR3 reads CASSFGTVGTPGETQYF. CDR3 coding DNA: TGTGCCAGCAGCTTTGGGACCGTCGGGACTCCCGGGGAGACCCAGTACTTC.

The chain recombines TRBV5-5 with TRBJ1-4, with D possibly TRBD1 on 5 matching bases. Germline V gene sequence: CDR1 SGHKS, CDR2 YYEKEE (reference sequence). V lost 7 bases and J 3 bases, leaving 10 bases between the germline ends. CDR3 length: 13 residues. The CDR3 reads CASQGLANEKLFF. For the CDR3, the DNA is TGTGCCAGCCAGGGTCTGGCTAATGAAAAACTGTTTTTT.

This clonotype has more than one count but fewer than ten. This CDR3 reads CASTSRMSGNQPQHF. As DNA, the CDR3 is TGTGCCAGCACATCCCGCATGTCGGGCAATCAGCCCCAGCATTTT. The chain carries TRBV2 and TRBJ1-5, with D hard to call. This CDR3 has 15 amino acids. CDR1 is SNHLY and CDR2 is FYNNEI in the germline V gene. The germline V and J ends were trimmed by 7 bases and 2 bases, with 15 bases remaining between them.

In its sample, this clonotype was seen a few times. This chain uses TRBV20-1 with TRBJ2-1; D is perhaps TRBD2 (6 bases). The CDR3 length is 15 residues. Per germline, CDR1 DFQATT and CDR2 SNEGSKA (reference sequence). The germline V and J ends were trimmed by 4 bases and 3 bases, with 16 bases remaining between them. CDR3 bases: TGCAGTGCTACGGACAAGGAGGGTATCTACAATGAGCAGTTCTTC. Translating gives CSATDKEGIYNEQFF.

This chain links TRBV29-1 with TRBJ2-1; 10 nucleotides agree with TRBD2. The J call may be wrong; the DNA end is better matched by TRBJ2-7. This CDR3 contains 13 residues. From germline, CDR1 is SQVTM and CDR2 ANQGSEA. The CDR3 coding sequence is TGCAGCGTCGATAACCTAGCGGGAGAAGAGCAGTACTTC. It codes for CSVDNLAGEEQYF.

J is TRBJ2-7 and V is TRBV29-1, with TRBD2 identical over 8 bases. J lost 2 bases, V lost 6 bases, and 12 bases had no gene match. The CDR3 loop spans 15 amino acids. Germline lookup yields CDR1 SQVTM and CDR2 ANQGSEA. The CDR3 DNA reads as TGCAGCGTCCCCGGGGGGGACGGACGGCCCTACGAGCAGTACTTC. Translation gives CSVPGGDGRPYEQYF.

The V gene is TRBV20-1, the J gene TRBJ2-7, with TRBD1 as a possible D gene (8 bases). This CDR3 region has 17 residues. From germline, CDR1 is DFQATT and CDR2 SNEGSKA (reference sequence). Trimming shortened V by 4 bases and J by 4 bases, and 26 bases separated the two germline ends. The CDR3 bases are TGCAGTGCTACCTCGCGGACAGGGTACCCAGCGGGATACGAGCAGTACTTC. Its protein product is CSATSRTGYPAGYEQYF.

This clonotype came up a few times. The chain carries TRBV10-3 and TRBJ2-3, with TRBD2 identical over 9 bases. Germline CDR1 and CDR2: ENHRY and SYGVKD. The ends lost 0 bases at V and 1 base at J; junction bases unmatched: 2. This CDR3 is built from 16 residues. Here the CDR3 DNA reads TGTGCCATCAGTGAGTCGGAGCGGGGGGGCACAGATACGCAGTATTTT. Encoded protein: CAISESERGGTDTQYF.

CDR3 nucleotide sequence: TGTGCCAGCCTAGCGGGGGGGGCTCAAGAGACCCAGTACTTC. Its protein product is CASLAGGAQETQYF. The chain has TRBV2 and TRBJ2-5, with 12 bases identical to TRBD2. The CDR3 runs to 14 residues. Germline V gene sequence: CDR1 SNHLY, CDR2 FYNNEI. Losses at the gene ends were 8 bases for V and 2 bases for J; bases not matched to a gene: 3.

Only one count was recorded for this clonotype. This chain uses TRBV7-9 with TRBJ2-7; possibly TRBD2 for D (6 bases). CDR3 size: 11 residues. Germline V gene sequence: CDR1 SEHNR, CDR2 FQNEAQ (reference sequence). With 3 bases removed from V and 9 bases from J, the gap between germline ends came to 9 bases. Here the CDR3 DNA reads TGTGCCAGCAGCTTGGGACTCCTGCAGTACTTC. Its protein is CASSLGLLQYF.

This clonotype has only a few counts. The junction and the germline gene differ at one end; a read error may be behind it. The chain couples TRBV7-2 to TRBJ2-7; D call uncertain. Germline V lookup: CDR1 SGHTA, CDR2 FQGNSA. The CDR3 totals 13 residues. The CDR3 bases are TGCGCCAGCAGCCTGGCCCCGGGTTACGAGCAGTACTTC. It codes for CASSLAPGYEQYF.

The rearrangement links TRBV29-1 to TRBJ2-3, with D possibly matching TRBD1 (6 bases). The germline CDR1 and CDR2 sequences are SQVTM and ANQGSEA. The CDR3 spans 13 residues. V gave up 7 bases and J gave up 6 bases, with 17 bases separating them. CDR3 loop: CSATGSQGDTQYF. DNA of the CDR3: TGCAGCGCAACAGGGTCCCAGGGGGATACGCAGTATTTT.

The chain couples TRBV10-3 to TRBJ2-7, with D possibly TRBD2 on 5 matching bases. CDR3 length: 14 amino acids. Trimming took 0 bases from V and 6 from J, leaving 12 bases between them. Germline assignment: CDR1 ENHRY and CDR2 SYGVKD. The CDR3 DNA reads as TGTGCCATCAGTGAGTCAGGCGGGTCCCGCGAGCAGTACTTC. Translation gives CAISESGGSREQYF.

The gene calls are TRBV4-2 and TRBJ2-1, with 8 bases matching TRBD2. Germline V gene data show CDR1 as LGHNA and CDR2 as YNFKEQ. This CDR3 has 16 amino acids. Trimming cost V 5 bases and J 2 bases; bases outside gene matches: 8. The CDR3 is CASSSSGTRAYNEQFF. The CDR3 nucleotides are TGTGCCAGCAGCTCTTCCGGGACTAGGGCCTACAATGAGCAGTTCTTC.

This chain connects TRBV11-1 to TRBJ2-1; the match to TRBD1 covers 12 bases. Germline-derived CDR1 and CDR2 are SGHAT and FQDESV (reference sequence). The CDR3 extends over 17 amino acids. The junction had 14 bases not matched to a gene; V was cut back by 2 bases and J by 12 bases. The CDR3 loop reads CASSLLSTSGQGARQFF. CDR3 in DNA: TGTGCCAGCAGCTTATTATCGACCTCGGGACAGGGGGCGCGGCAGTTCTTC.

This clonotype was seen a few times. The V call is TRBV3-1, the J call TRBJ2-5, with unresolved D. The end of the DNA fits TRBJ2-7 better, so the J call may be wrong. The CDR3 has 15 residues. Germline CDR1 is LGHDT and CDR2 is YNNKEL (reference sequence). In DNA form, the CDR3 reads TGTGCCAGCAGCCAAGTACACAGAAAGAGATACGAGCAGTACTTC. Its protein is CASSQVHRKRYEQYF.

This clonotype has a handful of counts. This chain joins TRBV7-2 and TRBJ2-5, with D hard to call. The assigned J gene may be wrong: the sequence end matches TRBJ2-1 better. CDR1 is SGHTA and CDR2 is FQGNSA in the germline V gene. The CDR3 has 14 amino acids. The CDR3 reads CASSAKDGTNEQFF. As DNA, the CDR3 is TGTGCCAGCAGCGCGAAAGACGGCACCAATGAGCAGTTCTTC.

This clonotype showed up just a few times. This chain connects TRBV7-8 to TRBJ2-3; perhaps D is TRBD1 or TRBD2 (5 bases each). The germline V gene encodes CDR1 SGHVS and CDR2 FQNEAQ. The CDR3 consists of 15 residues. The V and J ends lost 7 bases and 1 base respectively, with 15 bases between them. This chain's CDR3 is CASTNRDQRTDTQYF. The CDR3 DNA reads TGTGCCAGCACCAACCGGGACCAACGCACAGATACGCAGTATTTT.

This clonotype was detected only a few times. The chain carries TRBV11-2 and TRBJ2-5, with 7 bases that match TRBD1. This CDR3 spans 16 amino acids. Germline CDR1 and CDR2: SGHAT and FQNNGV. J was trimmed by 4 bases and V by 2 bases; bases with no gene match: 10. CDR3 DNA: TGTGCCAGCAGCTTATGGCTGGGGGACAGTCGAGAGACCCAGTACTTC. Protein sequence: CASSLWLGDSRETQYF.

This clonotype was recorded a few times. The chain carries TRBV7-2 and TRBJ2-1; D not resolved. The DNA end favors TRBJ2-5, so the J call may be wrong. Looked up from germline, CDR1 is SGHTA and CDR2 is FQGNSA. The CDR3 sequence is 12 residues long. CDR3 in DNA: TGTGCCAGCAGCCATCCTAAAAAGGCCCAGTACTTC. Protein sequence: CASSHPKKAQYF.

With respect to this clonotype: Germline and junction disagree at one end, which may indicate a read error. The chain employs TRBV29-1 and TRBJ2-1; unclear D gene. CDR3 length: 12 amino acids. CDR1 is SQVTM, CDR2 ANQGSEA, per germline. CDR3 region: CSVRLLVHEQFF. In DNA form, the CDR3 reads TGCAGCGTGAGATTGTTGGTCCATGAGCAGTTCTTT.